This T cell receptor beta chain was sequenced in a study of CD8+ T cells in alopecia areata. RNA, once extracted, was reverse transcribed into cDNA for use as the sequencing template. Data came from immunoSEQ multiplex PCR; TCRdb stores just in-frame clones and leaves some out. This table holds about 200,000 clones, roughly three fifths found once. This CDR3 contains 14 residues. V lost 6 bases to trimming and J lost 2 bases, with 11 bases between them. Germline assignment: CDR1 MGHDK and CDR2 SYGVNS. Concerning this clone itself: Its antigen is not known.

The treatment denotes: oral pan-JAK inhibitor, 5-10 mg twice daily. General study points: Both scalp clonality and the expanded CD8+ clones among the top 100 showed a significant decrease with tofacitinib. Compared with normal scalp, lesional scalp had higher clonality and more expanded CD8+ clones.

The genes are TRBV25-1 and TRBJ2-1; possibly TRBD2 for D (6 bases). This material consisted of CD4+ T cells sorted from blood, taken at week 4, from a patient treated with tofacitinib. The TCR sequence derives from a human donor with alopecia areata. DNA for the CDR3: TGTGCCAGCAGGCTACCGGGAGCCTACAATGAGCAGTTCTTC. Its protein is CASRLPGAYNEQFF.